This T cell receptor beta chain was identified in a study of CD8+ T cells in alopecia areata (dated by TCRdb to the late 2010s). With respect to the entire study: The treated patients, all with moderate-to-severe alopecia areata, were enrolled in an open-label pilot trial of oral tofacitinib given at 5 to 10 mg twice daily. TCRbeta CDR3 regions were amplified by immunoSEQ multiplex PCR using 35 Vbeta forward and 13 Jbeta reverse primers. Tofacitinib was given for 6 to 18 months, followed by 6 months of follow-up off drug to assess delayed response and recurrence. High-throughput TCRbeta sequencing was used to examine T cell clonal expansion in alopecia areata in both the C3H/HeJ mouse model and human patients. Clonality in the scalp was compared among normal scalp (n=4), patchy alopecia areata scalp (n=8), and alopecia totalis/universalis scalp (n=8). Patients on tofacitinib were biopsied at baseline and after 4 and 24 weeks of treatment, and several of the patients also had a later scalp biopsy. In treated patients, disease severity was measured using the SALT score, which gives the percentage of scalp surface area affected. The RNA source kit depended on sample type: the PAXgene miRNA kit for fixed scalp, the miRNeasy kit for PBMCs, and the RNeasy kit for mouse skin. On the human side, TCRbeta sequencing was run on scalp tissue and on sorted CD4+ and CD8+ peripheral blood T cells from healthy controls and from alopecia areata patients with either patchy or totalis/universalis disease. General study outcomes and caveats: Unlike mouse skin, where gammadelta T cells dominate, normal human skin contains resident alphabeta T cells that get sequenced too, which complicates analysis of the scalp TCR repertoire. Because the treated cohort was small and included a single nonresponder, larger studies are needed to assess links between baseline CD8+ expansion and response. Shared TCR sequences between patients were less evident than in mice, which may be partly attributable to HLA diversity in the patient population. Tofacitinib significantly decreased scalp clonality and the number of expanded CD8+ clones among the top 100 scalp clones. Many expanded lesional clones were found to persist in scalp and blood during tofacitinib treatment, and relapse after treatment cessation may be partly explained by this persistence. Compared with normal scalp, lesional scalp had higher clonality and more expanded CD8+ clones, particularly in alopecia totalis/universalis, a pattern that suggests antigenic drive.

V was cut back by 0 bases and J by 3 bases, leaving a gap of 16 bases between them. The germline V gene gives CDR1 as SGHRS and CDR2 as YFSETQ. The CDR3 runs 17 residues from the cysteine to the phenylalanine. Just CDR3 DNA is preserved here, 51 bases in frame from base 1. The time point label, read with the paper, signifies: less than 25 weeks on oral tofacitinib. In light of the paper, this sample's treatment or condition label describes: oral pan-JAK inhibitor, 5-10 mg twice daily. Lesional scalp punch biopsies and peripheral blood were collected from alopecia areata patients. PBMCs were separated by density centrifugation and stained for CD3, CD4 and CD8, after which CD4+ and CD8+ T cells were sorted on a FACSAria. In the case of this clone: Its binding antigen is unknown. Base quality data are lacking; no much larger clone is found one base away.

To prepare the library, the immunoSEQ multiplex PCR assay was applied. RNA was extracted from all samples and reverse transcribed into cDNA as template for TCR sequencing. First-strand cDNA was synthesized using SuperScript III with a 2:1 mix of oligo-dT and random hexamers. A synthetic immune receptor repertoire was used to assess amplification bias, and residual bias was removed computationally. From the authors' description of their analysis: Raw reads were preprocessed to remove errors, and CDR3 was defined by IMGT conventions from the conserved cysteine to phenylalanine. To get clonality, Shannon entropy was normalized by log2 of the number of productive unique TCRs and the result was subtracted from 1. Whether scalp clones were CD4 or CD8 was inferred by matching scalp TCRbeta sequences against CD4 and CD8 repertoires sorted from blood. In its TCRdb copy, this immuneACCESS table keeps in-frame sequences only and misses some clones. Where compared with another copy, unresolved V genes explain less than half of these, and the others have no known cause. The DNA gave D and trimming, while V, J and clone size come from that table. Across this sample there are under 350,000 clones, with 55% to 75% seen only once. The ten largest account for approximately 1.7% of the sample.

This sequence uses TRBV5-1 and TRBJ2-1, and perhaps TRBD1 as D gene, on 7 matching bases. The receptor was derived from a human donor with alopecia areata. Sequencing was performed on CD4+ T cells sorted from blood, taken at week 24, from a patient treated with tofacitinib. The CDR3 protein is CASSLARDSQIYNEQFF. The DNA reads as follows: TGCGCCAGCAGCTTGGCGCGGGACAGCCAGATCTACAATGAGCAGTTCTTC.